These 10 T cell receptor beta chains were all obtained from the same sample, sequenced in a study of shared clonotypes between healthy human individuals. Produced via immunoSEQ multiplex PCR; TCRdb's table is partial and in-frame only. The data contain approximately 940,000 clones, 76% of them singletons. The sequenced material came from memory CD4+ T cells sorted from blood. Subset reported: CD45RA-negative fraction. These receptors all come from a man aged 18 to 29 in good health.

Note on this clone: Other DNA sequences in the same sample also yield this CDR3. CDR3 region: CASSLGGYEQYF. As DNA, the CDR3 is TGCGCCAGCAGCTTGGGGGGCTACGAGCAGTACTTC. This chain joins TRBV5-1 and TRBJ2-7; no definite D call. Per the germline V gene, CDR1 is SGHRS and CDR2 is YFSETQ. There are 12 residues in the CDR3. Trimming stripped 0 bases from V and 3 bases from J, with 4 bases between.

The chain employs TRBV5-1 and TRBJ2-5, with 8 bases matching TRBD1. The trim removed 4 bases at V and 3 bases at J, leaving 2 bases unmatched. The CDR3 is made up of 13 amino acids. The germline V gene has CDR1 SGHRS and CDR2 YFSETQ. In nucleotides, the CDR3 is TGCGCCAGCAGCCACAGGGGGGAAGAGACCCAGTACTTC. Protein: CASSHRGEETQYF.

The chain uses TRBV29-1 and TRBJ2-7; D possibly matches TRBD1 or TRBD2 (6 bases each). Germline CDR1 is SQVTM and CDR2 is ANQGSEA. This CDR3 contains 13 residues. The ends were cut back, 5 bases at V and 4 bases at J, with 15 bases in the middle. The CDR3 protein is CSVPRGGGYEQYF. For the CDR3, the DNA is TGCAGCGTTCCGAGAGGGGGAGGTTACGAGCAGTACTTC.

This chain connects TRBV27 to TRBJ1-2; D may be TRBD1 (6 bases). Germline CDR1 is MNHEY and CDR2 is SMNVEV (reference sequence). The CDR3 covers 14 residues. Trimming removed 3 bases at V and 8 bases at J, with 16 bases between. This CDR3 is CASSLGVTGAGYTF. In DNA form, the CDR3 reads TGTGCCAGCAGTTTGGGGGTTACGGGGGCCGGCTACACCTTC.

The rearrangement uses TRBV9 and TRBJ1-5; no firm D call. V was pared by 0 bases and J by 0 bases, with 19 bases between. Germline CDR1 reads SGDLS; CDR2 reads YYNGEE. This CDR3 has 19 amino acids. The CDR3 is CASSVGEEPYPYSNQPQHF. CDR3 nucleotides: TGTGCCAGCAGCGTAGGCGAGGAGCCCTATCCCTATAGCAATCAGCCCCAGCATTTT. Drawing the rest from reference TRBV9 and TRBJ1-5, the complete variable domain is DSGVTQTPKHLITATGQRVTLRCSPRSGDLSVYWYQQSLDQGLQFLIQYYNGEERAKGNILERFSAQQFPDLHSELNLSSLELGDSALYFCASSVGEEPYPYSNQPQHFGDGTRLSIL.

This chain uses TRBV6-5 with TRBJ1-2, with D possibly TRBD1 on 5 matching bases. Germline loops: CDR1 MNHEY, CDR2 SVGAGI. This CDR3 contains 12 residues. The V gene lost 7 bases and the J gene lost 7 bases, with 13 bases spanning the gap. CDR3 in DNA: TGTGCCAGCACCCAGGGTAACGGTGGCTACACCTTC. Translated, it gives CASTQGNGGYTF.

The CDR3 protein is CASSQEAGQGASWQPQHF. The CDR3 DNA sequence: TGCGCCAGCAGCCAAGAAGCGGGACAGGGGGCGTCTTGGCAGCCCCAGCATTTT. The chain recombines TRBV4-1 with TRBJ1-5; 12 bases are a match to TRBD1. This CDR3 contains 18 residues. With V trimmed by 0 bases and J by 7 bases, 10 bases remained unmatched. In germline, CDR1 is MGHRA, CDR2 YSYEKL.

The rearrangement joins TRBV2 to TRBJ2-5; D call uncertain. Germline V gene data show CDR1 as SNHLY and CDR2 as FYNNEI. There are 13 residues in the CDR3. V lost 6 bases to trimming and J lost 4 bases, with 12 bases between them. CDR3 amino acids: CASRDGSLETQYF. The CDR3 bases are TGTGCCAGCAGGGACGGGTCTTTAGAGACCCAGTACTTC.

The chain carries TRBV5-4 and TRBJ1-1, with TRBD1 identical over 7 bases. CDR1 SGHNT and CDR2 YYREEE come from the germline V gene (reference sequence). The CDR3 runs to 15 residues. With V trimmed by 6 bases and J by 4 bases, 12 bases remained unmatched. This chain's CDR3 is CASTYAGTVPTEAFF. Here the CDR3 DNA reads TGTGCCAGCACCTACGCCGGGACAGTGCCCACTGAAGCTTTCTTT.

This chain uses TRBV7-9 with TRBJ2-5; 8 nucleotides align to TRBD1. V shed 1 base and J 10 bases; nucleotides not matched to a gene: 5. Per the germline V gene, CDR1 is SEHNR and CDR2 is FQNEAQ (reference sequence). This CDR3 is built from 13 residues. Written as DNA, the CDR3 is TGTGCCAGCAGCTTAGTCGACAGGGGAGGCCAGTACTTC. This sequence encodes CASSLVDRGGQYF.